The 18 T cell receptor beta chains presented below share a single source sample, sequenced in a study of T cells after yellow fever vaccination. TCRdb re-called the 5' RACE reads through MiXCR, storing one row per CDR3 protein. This repertoire shows some 200,000 distinct CDR3 sequences, roughly 3% found once; its top ten account for approximately 3%. Specimen: CD4+ T cells sorted from PBMCs, collected 10 days after the yellow fever booster vaccination. These receptors came from a man aged 18 to 35 who received the YFV17D yellow fever vaccine.

The genes are TRBV19 and TRBJ1-5; D is perhaps TRBD1 (5 bases). V shed 1 base and J shed 4 bases, with 11 bases lying between them. The CDR3 is 15 amino acids. The germline CDR1 and CDR2 sequences are LNHDA and SQIVND (reference sequence). The CDR3 protein is CASSIVGVGNQPQHF. The CDR3 DNA follows: TGTGCCAGTAGTATAGTAGGGGTAGGGAATCAGCCCCAGCATTTT.

The chain recombines TRBV24-1 with TRBJ1-2; unclear D gene. The CDR3 spans 12 residues. From germline, CDR1 is KGHDR and CDR2 SFDVKD. Between the trimmed V and J ends, which lost 4 bases and 11 bases, there was a span of 13 bases. In DNA, the CDR3 is TGTGCCACCAGTGAAGGTAGAACAGAGTACACCTTC. It codes for CATSEGRTEYTF.

This clonotype was seen at least ten times. This chain joins TRBV5-1 and TRBJ2-7; 7 bases agree with TRBD1. CDR1 and CDR2 from the germline V gene are SGHRS and YFSETQ. The J segment lost 4 bases and the V segment lost 4 bases, leaving 11 bases of the junction unmatched. The CDR3 is 15 amino acids. The CDR3 loop reads CASSPQGQDDYEQYF. The CDR3 DNA reads as TGCGCCAGCAGCCCGCAAGGACAGGACGATTACGAGCAGTACTTC. The complete variable domain, with remaining parts taken from reference TRBV5-1 and TRBJ2-7, reads KAGVTQTPRYLIKTRGQQVTLSCSPISGHRSVSWYQQTPGQGLQFLFEYFSETQRNKGNFPGRFSGRQFSNSRSEMNVSTLELGDSALYLCASSPQGQDDYEQYFGPGTRLTVT.

There are many counts of this clonotype. The genes are TRBV14 and TRBJ2-7; possibly TRBD2 for D (5 bases). From germline, CDR1 is SGHDN and CDR2 FVKESK. The CDR3 runs 13 residues. The V end lost 3 bases, the J end lost 4 bases, and 10 bases lay between the germline ends. The CDR3, as DNA: TGTGCCAGCAGCCAGATTTCGGGGTACGAGCAGTACTTC. Amino acids: CASSQISGYEQYF.

The chain employs TRBV7-9 and TRBJ2-7; the match to TRBD1 covers 7 bases. The CDR3 loop spans 15 amino acids. V was pared by 1 base and J by 5 bases, with 8 bases of the junction left unmatched. Germline CDR1 SEHNR, CDR2 FQNEAQ (reference sequence). This chain's CDR3 is CASSLGGTAVDEQYF. CDR3 bases: TGTGCCAGCAGCTTAGGGGGGACAGCAGTTGACGAGCAGTACTTC.

In its sample, this clonotype was seen a few times. This chain connects TRBV3-1 to TRBJ2-5; tentatively, D is TRBD2 (6 bases). The V end was cut by 5 bases, the J end by 5 bases, with 21 bases between. CDR3 length: 16 amino acids. CDR1 and CDR2 from the germline V gene are LGHDT and YNNKEL (reference sequence). This CDR3 is CASSEGLAQQWETQYF. In DNA, the CDR3 is TGTGCCAGCAGCGAGGGGCTAGCGCAGCAGTGGGAGACCCAGTACTTC.

This clonotype was seen a few times. The J gene is TRBJ2-2, the V gene TRBV5-1; 9 bases line up with TRBD2. Germline assignment: CDR1 SGHRS and CDR2 YFSETQ. The CDR3 runs 15 residues. The V segment lost 8 bases and the J segment 6 bases; nucleotides outside the gene matches: 11. CDR3 in amino acids: CASGPGLASAGELFF. The CDR3 DNA follows: TGCGCCAGTGGGCCGGGACTAGCATCTGCCGGGGAGCTGTTTTTT.

The V and J genes are TRBV11-2 and TRBJ2-5; TRBD2 matches at 8 bases. CDR3 length: 13 amino acids. J lost 4 bases, V lost 6 bases, and 4 bases had no gene match. CDR1 is SGHAT and CDR2 is FQNNGV in the germline V gene. CDR3 in amino acids: CASSNSGAETQYF. The DNA for the CDR3 is TGTGCCAGCAGTAATAGCGGGGCAGAGACCCAGTACTTC.

This clonotype was found many times. The chain links TRBV7-8 to TRBJ2-3; D unresolved. V lost 5 bases and J lost 5, with 20 bases in between. The CDR3 sequence is 16 residues long. CDR1 and CDR2 from the germline V gene are SGHVS and FQNEAQ. CDR3 coding DNA: TGTGCCAGCAGCCCCCGACTGGATTCCTTTGGAGATACGCAGTATTTT. Its protein is CASSPRLDSFGDTQYF.

This chain uses TRBV29-1 with TRBJ2-3; D is uncertain. The germline V and J ends were trimmed by 3 bases and 0 bases, with 7 bases remaining between them. The CDR3 spans 13 residues. Germline CDR1 reads SQVTM; CDR2 reads ANQGSEA. The CDR3 sequence is CSVDETSTDTQYF. The CDR3 DNA reads as TGCAGCGTTGACGAGACTAGCACAGATACGCAGTATTTT.

The chain links TRBV24-1 to TRBJ2-1, with 9 nucleotides matching TRBD2. CDR3 length: 15 residues. V was pared by 0 bases and J by 7 bases, with 3 bases of the junction left unmatched. The germline V gene has CDR1 KGHDR and CDR2 SFDVKD. This CDR3 is CATSDLGGGANEQFF. CDR3 nucleotide sequence: TGTGCCACCAGTGATTTGGGCGGGGGGGCAAATGAGCAGTTCTTC.

This clonotype occurred many times. The V call is TRBV7-7, the J call TRBJ2-1; 9 nucleotides align to TRBD2. The J segment lost 6 bases and the V segment lost 5 bases, leaving 8 bases of the junction unmatched. The CDR3 spans 15 residues. Per germline, CDR1 SSHAT and CDR2 FNYEAQ (reference sequence). The CDR3 spells CASSPSGVMINEQFF. The CDR3 nucleotides read TGTGCCAGCAGCCCTAGCGGGGTCATGATCAATGAGCAGTTCTTC.

This clonotype was detected ten times or more. This chain joins TRBV7-9 and TRBJ1-1; 8 bases agree with TRBD1. Trimming took 0 bases from V and 5 from J; bases not matched to a gene: 8. In germline, CDR1 is SEHNR, CDR2 FQNEAQ (reference sequence). This CDR3 has 16 amino acids. CDR3 bases: TGTGCCAGCAGCTTAGCGTTCGGGACAGGACGGACTGAAGCTTTCTTT. It specifies CASSLAFGTGRTEAFF.

This clonotype was observed at least ten times. This chain connects TRBV12-3 or TRBV12-4 to TRBJ1-1; a possible D gene is TRBD1 (5 bases). The CDR3 spans 15 residues. V dropped 1 base and J dropped 11 bases, with 20 bases sitting between them. CDR3 loop: CASSLGGPKVGRAFF. CDR3 sequence (DNA): TGTGCCAGCAGTTTAGGGGGCCCCAAAGTCGGTAGGGCTTTCTTT.

There are a few counts of this clonotype. The chain joins TRBV7-2 to TRBJ1-2, with D tentatively TRBD1 (5 bases). There are 16 residues in the CDR3. Germline CDR1 reads SGHTA; CDR2 reads FQGNSA. Trimming removed 1 base from V and 4 bases from J, with 16 bases in between. This CDR3 reads CASSLDGRRQPYGYTF. The CDR3 DNA sequence: TGTGCCAGCAGCTTAGATGGTCGTCGACAGCCCTATGGCTACACCTTC.

In its sample, this clonotype was seen many times. The genes are TRBV6-5 and TRBJ2-2; D is unresolved. CDR1 is MNHEY, CDR2 SVGAGI, per germline. Between the trimmed V and J ends, which lost 2 bases and 3 bases, there was a span of 7 bases. CDR3 length: 14 residues. The CDR3 here is CASSYLTYTGELFF. The CDR3 DNA reads as TGTGCCAGCAGTTACCTGACATACACCGGGGAGCTGTTTTTT.

Many counts were recorded for this clonotype. The chain is built from TRBV21-1 and TRBJ2-3; TRBD1 is the table's D call, not checked against the DNA. TRBV21-1 is labeled a pseudogene. The CDR3 spans 15 residues. This chain's CDR3 is CASSSTGGRTDTQYF. DNA for the CDR3: TGTGCCAGCAGCAGCACAGGGGGCCGCACAGATACGCAGTATTTT.

This clonotype was recorded at least ten times. The chain joins TRBV20-1 to TRBJ2-5; TRBD1 agrees at 9 bases. The V gene end was trimmed by 4 bases and the J gene end by 4 bases; junction bases not matched to a gene: 7. Looked up from germline, CDR1 is DFQATT and CDR2 is SNEGSKA (reference sequence). This CDR3 is 14 amino acids long. The CDR3 sequence: CSATPGQGRETQYF. The CDR3 region has the DNA TGCAGTGCTACCCCGGGACAGGGACGAGAGACCCAGTACTTC.